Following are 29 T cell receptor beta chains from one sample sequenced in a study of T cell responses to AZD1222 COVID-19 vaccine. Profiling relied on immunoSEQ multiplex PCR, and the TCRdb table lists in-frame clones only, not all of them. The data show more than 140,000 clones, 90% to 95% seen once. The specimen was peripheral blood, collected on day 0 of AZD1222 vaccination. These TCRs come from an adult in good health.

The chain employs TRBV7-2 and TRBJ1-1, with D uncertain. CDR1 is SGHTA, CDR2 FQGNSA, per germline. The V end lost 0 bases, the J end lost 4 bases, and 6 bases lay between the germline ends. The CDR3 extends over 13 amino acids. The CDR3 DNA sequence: TGTGCCAGCAGCTTAGCACGGGCCACTGAAGCTTTCTTT. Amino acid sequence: CASSLARATEAFF.

As DNA, the CDR3 is TGTGCCAGCAAGATGGGCCAAGGGGGCGGTCAGCCCCAGCATTTT. Its protein product is CASKMGQGGGQPQHF. This sequence joins TRBV28 and TRBJ1-5, with 7 bases that match TRBD1. V was clipped by 7 bases and J by 6 bases; unmatched bases: 12. CDR3 length: 15 amino acids. Germline V gene lookup returns CDR1 MDHEN and CDR2 SYDVKM.

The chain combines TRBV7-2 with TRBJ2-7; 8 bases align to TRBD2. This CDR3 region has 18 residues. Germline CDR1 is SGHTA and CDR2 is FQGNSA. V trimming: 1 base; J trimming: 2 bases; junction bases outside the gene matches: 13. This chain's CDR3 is CASSLEGLGRRGAYEQYF. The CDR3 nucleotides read TGTGCCAGCAGCTTAGAAGGCCTAGGGAGGCGGGGGGCCTACGAGCAGTACTTC.

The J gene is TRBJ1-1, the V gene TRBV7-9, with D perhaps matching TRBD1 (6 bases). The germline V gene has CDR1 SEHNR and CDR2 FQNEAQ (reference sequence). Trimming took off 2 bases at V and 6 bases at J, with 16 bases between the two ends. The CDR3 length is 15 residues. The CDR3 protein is CASSLQGRLDAEAFF. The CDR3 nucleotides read TGTGCCAGCAGCTTACAGGGGCGGTTGGACGCTGAAGCTTTCTTT. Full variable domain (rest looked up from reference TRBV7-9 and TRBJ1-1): DTGVSQNPRHKITKRGQNVTFRCDPISEHNRLYWYRQTLGQGPEFLTYFQNEAQLEKSRLLSDRFSAERPKGSFSTLEIQRTEQGDSAMYLCASSLQGRLDAEAFFGQGTRLTVV.

The CDR3 loop reads CAISESGVNYGYTF. The CDR3 nucleotides are TGTGCCATCAGTGAGTCCGGCGTAAACTATGGCTACACCTTC. V gene TRBV10-3 combines with J gene TRBJ1-2; D call uncertain. Germline lookup yields CDR1 ENHRY and CDR2 SYGVKD. The V gene lost 0 bases and the J gene lost 2 bases, with 7 bases spanning the gap. The CDR3 runs to 14 residues.

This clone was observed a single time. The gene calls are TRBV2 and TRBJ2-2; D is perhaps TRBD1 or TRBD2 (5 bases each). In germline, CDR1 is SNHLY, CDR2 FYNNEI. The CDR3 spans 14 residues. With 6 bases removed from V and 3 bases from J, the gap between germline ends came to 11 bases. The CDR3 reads CASRRDGYTGELFF. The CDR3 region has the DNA TGTGCCAGCAGACGGGACGGATACACCGGGGAGCTGTTTTTT.

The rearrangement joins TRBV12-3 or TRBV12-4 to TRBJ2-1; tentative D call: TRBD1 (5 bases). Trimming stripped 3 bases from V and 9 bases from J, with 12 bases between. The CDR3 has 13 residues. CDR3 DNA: TGTGCCAGCAGTTTTGGGGCCGTCGTTGAGCAGTTCTTC. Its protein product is CASSFGAVVEQFF.

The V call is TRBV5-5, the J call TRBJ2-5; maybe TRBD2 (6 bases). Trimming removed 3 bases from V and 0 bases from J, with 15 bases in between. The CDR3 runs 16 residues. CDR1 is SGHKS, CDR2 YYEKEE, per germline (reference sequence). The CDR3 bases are TGTGCCAGCAGCTCCTGGCTTGGGGGGTACCAAGAGACCCAGTACTTC. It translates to CASSSWLGGYQETQYF.

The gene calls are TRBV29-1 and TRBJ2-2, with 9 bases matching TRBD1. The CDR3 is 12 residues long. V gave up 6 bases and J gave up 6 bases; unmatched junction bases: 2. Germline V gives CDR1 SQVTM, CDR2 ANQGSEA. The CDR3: CSVTGGAGELFF. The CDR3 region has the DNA TGCAGCGTGACAGGGGGGGCCGGGGAGCTGTTTTTT.

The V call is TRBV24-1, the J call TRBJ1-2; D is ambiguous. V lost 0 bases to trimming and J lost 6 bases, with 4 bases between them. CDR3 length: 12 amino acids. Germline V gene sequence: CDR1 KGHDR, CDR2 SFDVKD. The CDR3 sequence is CATSDLYDGYTF. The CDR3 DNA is TGTGCCACCAGTGATTTGTACGATGGCTACACCTTC.

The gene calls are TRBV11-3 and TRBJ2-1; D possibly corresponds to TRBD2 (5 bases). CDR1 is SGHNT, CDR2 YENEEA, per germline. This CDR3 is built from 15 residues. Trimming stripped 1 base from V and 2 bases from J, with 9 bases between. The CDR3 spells CASSLGGSTYNEQFF. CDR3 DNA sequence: TGTGCCAGCAGCTTAGGAGGGTCCACCTACAATGAGCAGTTCTTC.

In DNA, the CDR3 is TGTGCCAGCAGCGCCCCTCCTAGCCCCAATGAGCAGTTCTTC. Its protein is CASSAPPSPNEQFF. The chain is built from TRBV13 and TRBJ2-1, with D possibly matching TRBD2 (5 bases). The CDR3 totals 14 residues. Looked up from germline, CDR1 is PRHDT and CDR2 is FYEKMQ (reference sequence). V gave up 5 bases and J gave up 6 bases, with 14 bases separating them.

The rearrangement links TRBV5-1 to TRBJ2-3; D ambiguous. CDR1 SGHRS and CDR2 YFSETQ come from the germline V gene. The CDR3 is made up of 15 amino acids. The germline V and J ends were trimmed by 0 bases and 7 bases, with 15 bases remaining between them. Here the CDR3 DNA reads TGCGCCAGCAGCTTGGGACCCACTGAGACGAATACGCAGTATTTT. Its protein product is CASSLGPTETNTQYF.

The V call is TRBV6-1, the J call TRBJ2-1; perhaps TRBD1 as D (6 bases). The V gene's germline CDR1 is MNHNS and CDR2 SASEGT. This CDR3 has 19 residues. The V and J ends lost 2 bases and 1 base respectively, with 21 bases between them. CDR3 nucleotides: TGTGCCAGCAGTGAATTTGGCAGGGGTGGGCGGAGGTCCTACAATGAGCAGTTCTTC. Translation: CASSEFGRGGRRSYNEQFF.

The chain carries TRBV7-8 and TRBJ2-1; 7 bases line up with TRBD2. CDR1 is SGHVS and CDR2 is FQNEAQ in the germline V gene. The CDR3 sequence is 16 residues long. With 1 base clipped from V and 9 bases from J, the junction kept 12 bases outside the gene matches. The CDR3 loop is CASSLEGGSPLVEQFF. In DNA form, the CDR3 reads TGTGCCAGCAGCTTAGAGGGCGGGAGCCCCCTCGTTGAGCAGTTCTTC.

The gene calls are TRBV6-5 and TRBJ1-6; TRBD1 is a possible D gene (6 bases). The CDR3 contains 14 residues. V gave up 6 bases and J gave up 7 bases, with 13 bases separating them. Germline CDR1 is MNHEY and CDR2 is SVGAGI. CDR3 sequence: CASRPGQINSPLHF. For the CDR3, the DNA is TGTGCCAGCAGGCCCGGACAGATCAATTCACCCCTCCACTTT.

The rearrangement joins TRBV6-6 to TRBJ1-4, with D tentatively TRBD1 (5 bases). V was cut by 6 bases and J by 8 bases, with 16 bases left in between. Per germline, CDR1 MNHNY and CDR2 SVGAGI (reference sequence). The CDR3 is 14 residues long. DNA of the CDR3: TGTGCCAGCAGCCCAGGCAGGGATGGAGAAAAACTGTTTTTT. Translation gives CASSPGRDGEKLFF.

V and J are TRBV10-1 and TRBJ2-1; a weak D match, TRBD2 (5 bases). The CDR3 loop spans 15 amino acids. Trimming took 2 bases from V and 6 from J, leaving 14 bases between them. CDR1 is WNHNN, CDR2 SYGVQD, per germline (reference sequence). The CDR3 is CASSERPLLGNEQFF. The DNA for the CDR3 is TGCGCCAGCAGTGAGCGCCCCCTACTAGGCAATGAGCAGTTCTTC.

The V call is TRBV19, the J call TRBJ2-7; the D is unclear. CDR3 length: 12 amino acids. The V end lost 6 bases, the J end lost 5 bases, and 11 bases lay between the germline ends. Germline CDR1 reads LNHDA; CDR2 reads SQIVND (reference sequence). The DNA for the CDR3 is TGTGCCAGTAGCTACGGACCCGACGAGCAGTACTTC. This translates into CASSYGPDEQYF. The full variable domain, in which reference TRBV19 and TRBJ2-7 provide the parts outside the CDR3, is DGGITQSPKYLFRKEGQNVTLSCEQNLNHDAMYWYRQDPGQGLRLIYYSQIVNDFQKGDIAEGYSVSREKKESFPLTVTSAQKNPTAFYLCASSYGPDEQYFGPGTRLTVT.

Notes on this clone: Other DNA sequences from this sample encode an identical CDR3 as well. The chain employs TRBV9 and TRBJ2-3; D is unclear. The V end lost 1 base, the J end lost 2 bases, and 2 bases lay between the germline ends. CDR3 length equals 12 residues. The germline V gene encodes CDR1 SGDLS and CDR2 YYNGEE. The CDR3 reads CASSVSTDTQYF. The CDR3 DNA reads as TGTGCCAGCAGCGTATCCACAGATACGCAGTATTTT. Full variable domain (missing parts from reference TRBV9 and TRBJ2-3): DSGVTQTPKHLITATGQRVTLRCSPRSGDLSVYWYQQSLDQGLQFLIQYYNGEERAKGNILERFSAQQFPDLHSELNLSSLELGDSALYFCASSVSTDTQYFGPGTRLTVL.

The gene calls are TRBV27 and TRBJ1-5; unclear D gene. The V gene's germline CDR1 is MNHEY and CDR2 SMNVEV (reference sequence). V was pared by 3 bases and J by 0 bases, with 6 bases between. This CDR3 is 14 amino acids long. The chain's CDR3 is CASSFGNSNQPQHF. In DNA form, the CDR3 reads TGTGCCAGCAGTTTTGGGAATAGCAATCAGCCCCAGCATTTT.

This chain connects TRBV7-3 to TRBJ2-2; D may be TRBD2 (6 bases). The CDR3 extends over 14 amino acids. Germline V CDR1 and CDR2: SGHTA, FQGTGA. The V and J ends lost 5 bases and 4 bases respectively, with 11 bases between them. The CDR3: CASSPGLTTGELFF. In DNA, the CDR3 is TGTGCCAGCAGCCCGGGACTTACCACCGGGGAGCTGTTTTTT.

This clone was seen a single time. Written as DNA, the CDR3 is TGTGCCAGCAGTCCAAGGGGGCAGTCGCATCAGCCCCAGCATTTT. Its protein is CASSPRGQSHQPQHF. The V and J genes are TRBV6-5 and TRBJ1-5; 7 nucleotides match TRBD1. With V trimmed by 5 bases and J by 5 bases, 9 bases remained unmatched. CDR1 MNHEY and CDR2 SVGAGI come from the germline V gene. The CDR3 is 15 amino acids.

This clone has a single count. The CDR3 loop is CASSLAEGTGKAFF. The CDR3 DNA reads TGCGCCAGCAGCTTGGCCGAGGGGACAGGGAAAGCTTTCTTT. The chain combines TRBV5-1 with TRBJ1-1; TRBD1 matches at 9 bases. The CDR3 has 14 residues. J gave up 9 bases and V 0 bases, and 6 bases lay outside the gene matches. The germline gives CDR1 SGHRS, CDR2 YFSETQ.

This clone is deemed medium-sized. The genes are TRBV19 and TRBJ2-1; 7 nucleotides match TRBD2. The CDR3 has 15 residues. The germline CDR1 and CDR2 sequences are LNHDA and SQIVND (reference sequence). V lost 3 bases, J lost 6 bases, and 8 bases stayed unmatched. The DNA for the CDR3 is TGTGCCAGTAGTATGGTGGCGGGAGCGCTCAATGAGCAGTTCTTC. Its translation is CASSMVAGALNEQFF.

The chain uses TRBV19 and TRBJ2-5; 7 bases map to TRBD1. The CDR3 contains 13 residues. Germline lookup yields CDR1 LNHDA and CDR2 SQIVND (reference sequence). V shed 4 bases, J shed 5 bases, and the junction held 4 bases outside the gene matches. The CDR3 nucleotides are TGTGCCAGTAGTACCGACAGGGTGGAGACCCAGTACTTC. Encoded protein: CASSTDRVETQYF.

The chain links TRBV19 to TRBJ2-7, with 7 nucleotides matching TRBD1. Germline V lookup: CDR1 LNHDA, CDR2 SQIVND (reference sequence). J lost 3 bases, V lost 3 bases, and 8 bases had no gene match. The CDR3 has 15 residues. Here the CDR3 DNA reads TGTGCCAGTAGTATTGGCCAGGGGGTGGTCTACGAGCAGTACTTC. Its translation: CASSIGQGVVYEQYF.

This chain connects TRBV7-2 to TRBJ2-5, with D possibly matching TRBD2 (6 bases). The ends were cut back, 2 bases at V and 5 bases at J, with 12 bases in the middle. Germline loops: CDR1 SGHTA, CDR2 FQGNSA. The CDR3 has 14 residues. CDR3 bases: TGTGCCAGCAGCTTAAAGCGAGGGAGGGAGACCCAGTACTTC. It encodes CASSLKRGRETQYF.

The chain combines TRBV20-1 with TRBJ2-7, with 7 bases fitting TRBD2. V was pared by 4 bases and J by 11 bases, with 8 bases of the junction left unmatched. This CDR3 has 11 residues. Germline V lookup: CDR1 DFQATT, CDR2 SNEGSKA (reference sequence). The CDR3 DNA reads TGCAGTGCTAAAGTACTAGCGAGAGAGTACTTC. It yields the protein CSAKVLAREYF.